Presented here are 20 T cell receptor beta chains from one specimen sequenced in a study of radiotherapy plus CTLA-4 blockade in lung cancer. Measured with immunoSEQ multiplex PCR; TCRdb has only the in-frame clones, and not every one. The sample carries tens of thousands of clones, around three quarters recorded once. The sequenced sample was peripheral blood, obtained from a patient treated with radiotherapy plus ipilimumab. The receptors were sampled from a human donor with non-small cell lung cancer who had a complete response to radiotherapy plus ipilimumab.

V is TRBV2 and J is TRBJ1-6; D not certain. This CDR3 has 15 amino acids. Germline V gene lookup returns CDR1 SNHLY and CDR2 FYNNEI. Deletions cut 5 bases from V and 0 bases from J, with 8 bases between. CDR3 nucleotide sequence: TGTGCCAGCAGTTGGCGGAGCTCCTATAATTCACCCCTCCACTTT. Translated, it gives CASSWRSSYNSPLHF. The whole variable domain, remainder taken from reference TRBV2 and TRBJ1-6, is EPEVTQTPSHQVTQMGQEVILRCVPISNHLYFYWYRQILGQKVEFLVSFYNNEISEKSEIFDDQFSVERPDGSNFTLKIRSTKLEDSAMYFCASSWRSSYNSPLHFGNGTRLTVT.

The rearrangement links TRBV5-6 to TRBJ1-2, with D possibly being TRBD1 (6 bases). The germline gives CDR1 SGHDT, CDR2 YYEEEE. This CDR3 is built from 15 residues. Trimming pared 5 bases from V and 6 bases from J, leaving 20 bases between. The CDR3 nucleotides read TGTGCCAGCAGAGTGTTGGCCAGGGGAAACGATGGCTACACCTTC. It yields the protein CASRVLARGNDGYTF.

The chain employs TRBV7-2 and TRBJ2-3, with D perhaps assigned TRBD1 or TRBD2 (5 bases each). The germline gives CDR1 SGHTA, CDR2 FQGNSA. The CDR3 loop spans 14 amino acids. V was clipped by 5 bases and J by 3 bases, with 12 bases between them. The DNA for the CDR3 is TGTGCCAGCAGCCCCGAGGGGTGGACAGATACGCAGTATTTT. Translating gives CASSPEGWTDTQYF.

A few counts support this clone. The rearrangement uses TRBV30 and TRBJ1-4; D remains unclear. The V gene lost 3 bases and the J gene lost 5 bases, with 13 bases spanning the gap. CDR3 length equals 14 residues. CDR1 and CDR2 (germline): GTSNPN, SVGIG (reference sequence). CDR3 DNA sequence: TGTGCCTGGAGATCTGACCGAGGGAATGAAAAACTGTTTTTT. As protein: CAWRSDRGNEKLFF.

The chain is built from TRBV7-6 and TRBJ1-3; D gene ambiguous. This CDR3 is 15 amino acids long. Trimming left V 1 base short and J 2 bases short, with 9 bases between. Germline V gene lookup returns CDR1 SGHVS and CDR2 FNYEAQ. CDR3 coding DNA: TGTGCCAGCAGCTTAGGGGTACCGGCTGGAAACACCATATATTTT. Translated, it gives CASSLGVPAGNTIYF.

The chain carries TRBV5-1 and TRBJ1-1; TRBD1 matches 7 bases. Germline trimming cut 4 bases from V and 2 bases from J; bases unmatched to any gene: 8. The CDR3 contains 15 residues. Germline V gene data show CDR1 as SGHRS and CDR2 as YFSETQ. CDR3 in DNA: TGCGCCAGCAGCCCCCGGCAGGGGGATAACACTGAAGCTTTCTTT. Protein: CASSPRQGDNTEAFF.

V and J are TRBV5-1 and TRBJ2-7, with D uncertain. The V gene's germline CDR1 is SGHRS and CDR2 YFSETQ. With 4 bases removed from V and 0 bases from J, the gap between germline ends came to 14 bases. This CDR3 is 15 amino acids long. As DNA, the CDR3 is TGCGCCAGCAGCACGCCGGCAGGCTCCTCCTACGAGCAGTACTTC. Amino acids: CASSTPAGSSYEQYF.

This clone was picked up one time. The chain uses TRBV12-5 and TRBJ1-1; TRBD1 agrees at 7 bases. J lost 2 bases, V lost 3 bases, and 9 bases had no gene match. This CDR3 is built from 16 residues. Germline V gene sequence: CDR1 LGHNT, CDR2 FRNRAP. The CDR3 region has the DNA TGTGCTAGTGGTTTCCACTCCGGGACAGCTAACACTGAAGCTTTCTTT. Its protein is CASGFHSGTANTEAFF.

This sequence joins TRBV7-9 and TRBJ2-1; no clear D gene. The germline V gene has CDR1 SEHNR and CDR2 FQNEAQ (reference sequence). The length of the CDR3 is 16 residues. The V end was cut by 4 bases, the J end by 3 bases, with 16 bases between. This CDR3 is CASSSPMSEGYNEQFF. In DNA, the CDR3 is TGTGCCAGCAGCTCCCCGATGAGCGAAGGCTACAATGAGCAGTTCTTC.

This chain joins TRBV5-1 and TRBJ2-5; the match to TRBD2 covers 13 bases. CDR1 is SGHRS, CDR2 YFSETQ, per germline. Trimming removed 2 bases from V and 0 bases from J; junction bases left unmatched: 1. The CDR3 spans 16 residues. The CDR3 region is CASSFGLAGDQETQYF. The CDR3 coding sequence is TGCGCCAGCAGCTTCGGACTAGCGGGGGACCAAGAGACCCAGTACTTC. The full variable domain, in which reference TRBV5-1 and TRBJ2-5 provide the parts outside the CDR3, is KAGVTQTPRYLIKTRGQQVTLSCSPISGHRSVSWYQQTPGQGLQFLFEYFSETQRNKGNFPGRFSGRQFSNSRSEMNVSTLELGDSALYLCASSFGLAGDQETQYFGPGTRLLVL.

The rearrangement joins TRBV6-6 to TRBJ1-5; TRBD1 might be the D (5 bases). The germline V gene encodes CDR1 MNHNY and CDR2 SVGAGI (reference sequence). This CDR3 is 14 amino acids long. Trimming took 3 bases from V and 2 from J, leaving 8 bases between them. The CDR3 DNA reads TGTGCCAGCAGTTATAGGGGCGGCAATCAGCCCCAGCATTTT. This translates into CASSYRGGNQPQHF.

The CDR3 sequence: CASSHPSTETPYTGELFF. CDR3 sequence (DNA): TGCGCCAGCAGCCACCCATCGACAGAGACACCTTACACCGGGGAGCTGTTTTTT. The gene calls are TRBV4-1 and TRBJ2-2; TRBD1 might be the D (5 bases). The ends were cut back, 3 bases at V and 3 bases at J, with 20 bases in the middle. The germline V gene encodes CDR1 MGHRA and CDR2 YSYEKL. This CDR3 contains 18 residues.

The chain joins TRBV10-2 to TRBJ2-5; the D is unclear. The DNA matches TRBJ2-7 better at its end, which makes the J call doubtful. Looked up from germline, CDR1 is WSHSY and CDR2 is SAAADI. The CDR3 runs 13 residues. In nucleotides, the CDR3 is TGCGCCAGCAAAAGTATTCGTGGCTACGAGCAGTACTTC. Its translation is CASKSIRGYEQYF.

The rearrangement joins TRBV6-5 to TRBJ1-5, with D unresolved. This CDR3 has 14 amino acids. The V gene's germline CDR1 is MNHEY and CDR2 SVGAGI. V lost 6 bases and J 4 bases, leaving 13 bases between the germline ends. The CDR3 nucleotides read TGTGCCAGCAGCCCAGGAGTGGGTAATCAGCCCCAGCATTTT. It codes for CASSPGVGNQPQHF.

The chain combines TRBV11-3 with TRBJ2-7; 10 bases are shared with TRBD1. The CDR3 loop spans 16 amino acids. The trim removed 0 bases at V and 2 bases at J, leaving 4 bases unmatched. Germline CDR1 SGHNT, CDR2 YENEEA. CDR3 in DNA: TGTGCCAGCAGCTTAGAAAGGACAGGGGGGACCTACGAGCAGTACGTC. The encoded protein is CASSLERTGGTYEQYV.

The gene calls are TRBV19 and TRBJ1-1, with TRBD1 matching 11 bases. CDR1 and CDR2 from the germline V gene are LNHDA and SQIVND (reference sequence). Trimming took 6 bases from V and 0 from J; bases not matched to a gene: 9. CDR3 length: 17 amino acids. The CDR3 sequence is CASSHRTGGGMNTEAFF. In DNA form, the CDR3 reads TGTGCCAGTAGCCACCGGACAGGGGGCGGGATGAACACTGAAGCTTTCTTT.

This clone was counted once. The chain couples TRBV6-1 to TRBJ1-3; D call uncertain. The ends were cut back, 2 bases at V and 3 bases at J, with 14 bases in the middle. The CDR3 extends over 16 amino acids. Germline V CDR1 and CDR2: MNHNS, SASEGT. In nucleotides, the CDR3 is TGTGCCAGCAGTGAATCTGGAGGGCGCCGTGGAAACACCATATATTTT. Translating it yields CASSESGGRRGNTIYF.

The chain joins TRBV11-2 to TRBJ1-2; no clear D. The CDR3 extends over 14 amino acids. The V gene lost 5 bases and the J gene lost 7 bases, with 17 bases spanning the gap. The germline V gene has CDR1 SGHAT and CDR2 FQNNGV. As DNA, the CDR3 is TGTGCCAGCAGCCCTCAGGAGGCTTTGGTTGGCTACACCTTC. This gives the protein CASSPQEALVGYTF.

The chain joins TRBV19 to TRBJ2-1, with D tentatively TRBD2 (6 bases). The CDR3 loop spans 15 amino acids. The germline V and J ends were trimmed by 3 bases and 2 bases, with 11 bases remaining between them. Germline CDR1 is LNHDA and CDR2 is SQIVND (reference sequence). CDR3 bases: TGTGCCAGTAGTATCGGCGGGAAACCCTACAATGAGCAGTTCTTC. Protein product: CASSIGGKPYNEQFF. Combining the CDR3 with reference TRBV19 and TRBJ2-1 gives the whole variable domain DGGITQSPKYLFRKEGQNVTLSCEQNLNHDAMYWYRQDPGQGLRLIYYSQIVNDFQKGDIAEGYSVSREKKESFPLTVTSAQKNPTAFYLCASSIGGKPYNEQFFGPGTRLTVL.

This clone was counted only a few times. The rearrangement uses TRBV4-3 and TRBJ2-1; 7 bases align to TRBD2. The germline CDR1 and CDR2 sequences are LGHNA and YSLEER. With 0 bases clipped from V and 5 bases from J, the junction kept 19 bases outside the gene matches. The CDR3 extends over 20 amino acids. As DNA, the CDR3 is TGCGCCAGCAGCCAAGACCCCACCCTACCCCTAACTAGCGCGGACAATGAGCAGTTCTTC. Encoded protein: CASSQDPTLPLTSADNEQFF.